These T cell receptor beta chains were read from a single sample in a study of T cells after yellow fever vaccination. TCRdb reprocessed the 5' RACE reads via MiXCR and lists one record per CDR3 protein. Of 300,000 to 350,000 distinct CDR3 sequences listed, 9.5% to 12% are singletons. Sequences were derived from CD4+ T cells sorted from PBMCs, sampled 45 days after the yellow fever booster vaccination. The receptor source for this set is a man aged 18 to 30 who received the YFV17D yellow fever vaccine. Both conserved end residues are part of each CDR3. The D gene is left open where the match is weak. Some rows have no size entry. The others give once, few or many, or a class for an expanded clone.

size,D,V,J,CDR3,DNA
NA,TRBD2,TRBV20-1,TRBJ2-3,CSARLAGPTDTQYF,TGCAGTGCTCGTTTAGCGGGGCCCACAGATACGCAGTATTTT
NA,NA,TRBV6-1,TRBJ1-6,CASSEHGTNSPLHF,TGTGCCAGCAGTGAACACGGGACGAATTCACCCCTCCACTTT
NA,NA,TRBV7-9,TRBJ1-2,CASSLDDRGYTF,TGTGCCAGCAGCTTAGATGACAGAGGCTACACCTTC
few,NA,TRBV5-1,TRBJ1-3,CASSLDGISGNTIYF,TGCGCCAGCAGCTTGGATGGGATTTCTGGAAACACCATATATTTT
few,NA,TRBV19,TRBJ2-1,CASRQGHEQFF,TGTGCCAGTAGACAGGGCCATGAGCAGTTCTTC
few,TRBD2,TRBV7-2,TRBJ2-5,CASSQRASGGGRETQYF,TGTGCCAGCAGCCAAAGGGCGAGCGGGGGGGGCCGGGAGACCCAGTACTTC
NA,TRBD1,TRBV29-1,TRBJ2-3,CSVTGTGTDTQYF,TGCAGCGTAACCGGGACAGGGACAGATACGCAGTATTTT
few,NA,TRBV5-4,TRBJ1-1,CASSLGSDNTEAFF,TGTGCCAGCAGCTTGGGTTCAGACAACACTGAAGCTTTCTTT
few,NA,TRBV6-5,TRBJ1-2,CASSYLLGYGYTF,TGTGCCAGCAGTTACCTCTTGGGTTACGGCTACACCTTC
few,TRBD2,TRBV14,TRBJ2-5,CASSASGGTGTQYF,TGTGCCAGCAGCGCTAGCGGGGGAACTGGGACCCAGTACTTC
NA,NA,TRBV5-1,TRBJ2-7,CASSLLDSYEQYF,TGCGCCAGCAGCTTACTAGACAGCTACGAGCAGTACTTC
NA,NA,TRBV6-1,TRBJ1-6,CASNRDLGSPLHF,TGTGCCAGCAACAGGGATTTGGGTTCACCCCTCCACTTT
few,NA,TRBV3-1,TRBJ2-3,CASSPYVLVGVTDTQYF,TGTGCCAGCAGCCCCTACGTCCTAGTCGGCGTCACAGATACGCAGTATTTT
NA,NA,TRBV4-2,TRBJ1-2,CASSLAGNRETYGYTF,TGTGCCAGCAGCCTCGCAGGGAACAGGGAGACCTATGGCTACACCTTC
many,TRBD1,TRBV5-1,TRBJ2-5,CASSPWGTGETQYF,TGCGCCAGCAGCCCGTGGGGGACAGGAGAGACCCAGTACTTC
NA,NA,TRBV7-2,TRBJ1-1,CASSPILDGTPFF,TGTGCCAGCAGCCCTATTTTAGACGGGACTCCTTTCTTT
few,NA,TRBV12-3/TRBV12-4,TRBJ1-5,CASSLSRGGQPQHF,TGTGCCAGCAGTTTATCTCGAGGGGGTCAGCCCCAGCATTTT
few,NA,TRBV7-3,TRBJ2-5,CASSLKIGPSETQYF,TGTGCCAGCAGCTTAAAGATAGGGCCATCGGAGACCCAGTACTTC
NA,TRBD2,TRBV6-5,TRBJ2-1,CASSYGAGGPTDNEQFF,TGTGCCAGCAGTTACGGAGCGGGGGGGCCCACGGACAATGAGCAGTTCTTC
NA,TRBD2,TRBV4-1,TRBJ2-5,CASSQFGRGIGETQYF,TGCGCCAGCAGCCAGTTTGGGCGGGGGATAGGAGAGACCCAGTACTTC
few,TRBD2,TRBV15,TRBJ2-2,CATSRGGSSTGELFF,TGTGCCACCAGCCGGGGAGGGTCGAGCACCGGGGAGCTGTTTTTT
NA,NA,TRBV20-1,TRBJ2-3,CSAREGASTDTQYF,TGCAGTGCTAGGGAGGGGGCTAGCACAGATACGCAGTATTTT
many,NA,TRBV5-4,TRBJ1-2,CASSFGPDYGYTF,TGTGCCAGCAGCTTCGGACCCGACTATGGCTACACCTTC
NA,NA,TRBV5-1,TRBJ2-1,CASKGTAPEKFF,TGCGCCAGCAAAGGGACCGCACCGGAGAAGTTCTTC
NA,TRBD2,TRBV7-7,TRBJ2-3,CASSSTSVGTQYF,TGTGCCAGCAGCTCGACTAGCGTCGGTACGCAGTATTTT
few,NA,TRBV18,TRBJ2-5,CASSSREGGTQYF,TGTGCCAGCTCTTCTCGAGAGGGCGGGACCCAGTACTTC
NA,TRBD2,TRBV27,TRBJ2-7,CASSRRTSGASYEQYF,TGTGCCAGCAGTCGACGGACTAGCGGGGCCTCGTACGAGCAGTACTTC
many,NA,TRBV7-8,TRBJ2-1,CASSLATVINEQFF,TGTGCCAGCAGCTTAGCAACTGTCATAAATGAGCAGTTCTTC
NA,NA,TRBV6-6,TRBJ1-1,CASSYPRPTNTEAFF,TGTGCCAGCAGTTACCCCCGCCCTACGAACACTGAAGCTTTCTTT
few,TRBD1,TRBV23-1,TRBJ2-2,CASSQSGSGGTSGELFF,TGCGCCAGCAGTCAATCGGGCTCAGGGGGCACGTCGGGGGAGCTGTTTTTT
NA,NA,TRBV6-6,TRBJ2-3,CASSSGLFKTDTQYF,TGTGCCAGCAGTTCGGGACTCTTCAAGACAGATACGCAGTATTTT
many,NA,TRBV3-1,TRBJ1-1,CASSQVPREAEAFF,TGTGCCAGCAGCCAAGTCCCTCGTGAGGCTGAAGCTTTCTTT
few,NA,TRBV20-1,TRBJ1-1,CSARGGRDTEAFF,TGCAGTGCTAGGGGGGGGCGAGACACTGAAGCTTTCTTT
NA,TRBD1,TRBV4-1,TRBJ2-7,CASSFRDRLYEQYF,TGCGCCAGCAGCTTCCGGGACAGGCTCTACGAGCAGTACTTC
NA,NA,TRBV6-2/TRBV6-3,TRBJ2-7,CASSSPRGTDTYEQYF,TGTGCCAGCAGTTCCCCGCGAGGGACCGACACCTACGAGCAGTACTTC
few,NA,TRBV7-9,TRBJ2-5,CASSRGVSAGTQYF,TGTGCCAGCAGCCGCGGGGTTTCGGCGGGGACCCAGTACTTC
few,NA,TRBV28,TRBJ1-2,CASSLDGAYGYTF,TGTGCCAGCAGCCTCGACGGGGCCTATGGCTACACCTTC
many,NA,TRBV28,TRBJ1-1,CASSFSHSPAEAFF,TGTGCCAGCAGTTTTTCACATTCCCCAGCTGAAGCTTTCTTT
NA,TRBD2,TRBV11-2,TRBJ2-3,CASRSLAGGLTDTQYF,TGTGCCAGCAGATCATTAGCGGGGGGGTTAACAGATACGCAGTATTTT
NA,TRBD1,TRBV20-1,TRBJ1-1,CSARDLTRGVTEAFF,TGCAGTGCTAGAGATCTCACCAGGGGGGTCACTGAAGCTTTCTTT
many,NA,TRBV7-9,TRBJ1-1,CASSFGQYTEAFF,TGTGCCAGCAGCTTCGGCCAGTACACTGAAGCTTTCTTT
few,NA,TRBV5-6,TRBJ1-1,CASSLRMGTTEAFF,TGTGCCAGCAGCCTTCGAATGGGGACTACTGAAGCTTTCTTT
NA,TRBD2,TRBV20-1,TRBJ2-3,CSASGGGATDTQYF,TGCAGTGCTAGTGGCGGGGGGGCCACAGATACGCAGTATTTT
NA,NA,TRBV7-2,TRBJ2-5,CASSLMTETQYF,TGTGCCAGCAGCTTAATGACCGAGACCCAGTACTTC
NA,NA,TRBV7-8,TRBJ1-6,CASSAGDNLRSPLHF,TGTGCCAGCAGCGCCGGGGACAACCTCAGGTCACCCCTCCACTTT
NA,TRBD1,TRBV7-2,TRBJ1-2,CASSWGQGDSGYTF,TGTGCCAGCAGCTGGGGACAGGGTGATTCTGGCTACACCTTC
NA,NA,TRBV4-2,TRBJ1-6,CASNEGSYNSPLHF,TGTGCCAGCAATGAGGGCTCCTATAATTCACCCCTCCACTTT
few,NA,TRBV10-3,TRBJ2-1,CAISSGTRAYNEQFF,TGTGCCATCAGTTCCGGGACACGGGCCTACAATGAGCAGTTCTTC
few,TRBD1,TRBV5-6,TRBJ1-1,CASSQRGRDTEAFF,TGTGCCAGCAGCCAGAGGGGGCGCGATACTGAAGCTTTCTTT
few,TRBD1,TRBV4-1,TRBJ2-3,CASSQTGLSTDTQYF,TGCGCCAGCAGCCAGACAGGGCTCTCCACAGATACGCAGTATTTT